This T cell receptor (beta chain) is from a study of CD8+CD57+ T cells in acquired aplastic anemia. Study background: Sorted CD4+ and CD8+ cells yielded around 3.3 ug of DNA on average. Study observations and caveats: Sharing between patients and controls was observed for some 27 CD8+ CDR3 sequences.

The CDR3 extends over 15 amino acids. The germline V gene encodes CDR1 SGDLS and CDR2 YYNGEE. Trimming stripped 4 bases from V and 4 bases from J, with 17 bases between. Many counts were recorded for this clonotype. Its specificity is not known. The TCR beta profiling, which covered VDJ combination and CDR3 sequence, was carried out using genomic DNA as the template. TCRdb independently ran MiXCR on the reads; one entry per CDR3 protein. Of 400,000 to 450,000 distinct CDR3 sequences listed, about two thirds are singletons. Sequenced input: sorted CD4+, CD8+, or CD8+CD57+ T cells (not recorded which) from PBMCs. The chain uses TRBV9 and TRBJ1-1; possibly TRBD1 for D (6 bases). The clonotype was recovered from a human donor in good health, serving as a control. For the CDR3, the DNA is TGTGCCAGCAGCCCATCCGGGGGGGGCGGCACTGAAGCTTTCTTT. This encodes CASSPSGGGGTEAFF.